This TCR beta chain was found in a study of T cells in Graves' hyperthyroidism and ophthalmopathy. RNA transcripts were the template for amplifying TCR beta CDR3 regions. A first-round RT-PCR of the TCR CDR3 used the HTBI primer set. TCRdb re-called the multiplex PCR reads with MiXCR, one entry per CDR3 protein. The table lists about 520,000 distinct CDR3 sequences, 20% of them singletons. Germline assignment: CDR1 MNHEY and CDR2 SMNVEV (reference sequence). The CDR3 runs 14 residues. V dropped 5 bases and J dropped 5 bases, with 15 bases sitting between them. This clonotype was observed at least ten times.

The sequenced sample consisted of blood. The chain employs TRBV27 and TRBJ1-1, with D possibly matching TRBD1 (6 bases). The TCR comes from a man aged 18 to 29 with Graves' hyperthyroidism. The CDR3 reads CASSPRWGRTEAFF. The CDR3 nucleotides are TGTGCCAGCAGTCCGCGGTGGGGGCGGACTGAAGCTTTCTTT.